The 17 T cell receptor beta chains below all came from one sample that was sequenced in a study of blood T cell repertoires in COVID-19. TCRdb keeps only in-frame clones here, not all; method: immunoSEQ multiplex PCR. In the table there are fewer than 150,000 clones, about four fifths of which are singletons. The sequenced sample consisted of PBMCs or T cells enriched from blood (not recorded which). The receptors were gathered from a man aged 25-45 years who had recovered from COVID-19.

This chain connects TRBV3-1 (or the pseudogene TRBV3-2) to TRBJ2-6; D perhaps matches TRBD1 (5 bases). Germline V gene sequence: CDR1 LGHDT, CDR2 YNNKEL (reference sequence). Trimming cost V 5 bases and J 4 bases, with 12 bases left between them. This CDR3 has 15 residues. In DNA, the CDR3 is TGTGCCAGCAGCTCCAGGGTGGACGGGGCCAACGTCCTGACTTTC. It translates to CASSSRVDGANVLTF.

The chain joins TRBV11-2 to TRBJ2-5, with D maybe TRBD1 (6 bases). Trimming pared 2 bases from V and 5 bases from J, leaving 12 bases between. The CDR3 is 14 amino acids. CDR1 SGHAT and CDR2 FQNNGV come from the germline V gene. CDR3 DNA: TGTGCCAGCAGCTTATGGGGGCGCTCTGAGACCCAGTACTTC. Its protein is CASSLWGRSETQYF.

V and J are TRBV7-9 and TRBJ2-2; D might be TRBD2 (5 bases). The CDR3 length is 14 residues. Germline CDR1 and CDR2: SEHNR and FQNEAQ (reference sequence). The V end was cut by 9 bases, the J end by 0 bases, with 11 bases between. The CDR3 DNA reads as TGTGCCAGGAGGGCCTTTACGAACACCGGGGAGCTGTTTTTT. This codes for CARRAFTNTGELFF.

The V and J genes are TRBV2 and TRBJ1-6, with D maybe TRBD1 (5 bases). V was trimmed by 7 bases and J by 5 bases, leaving 12 bases between them. Germline CDR1 and CDR2: SNHLY and FYNNEI. The CDR3 spans 14 residues. As DNA, the CDR3 is TGTGCCAGCACCCCGGGACTGCATAATTCACCCCTCCACTTT. It translates to CASTPGLHNSPLHF.

The rearrangement links TRBV12-3 or TRBV12-4 to TRBJ2-7; tentatively, D is TRBD2 (6 bases). V lost 6 bases and J lost 4, with 13 bases in between. The CDR3 runs 13 residues. CDR3 region: CASRRSGLYEQYF. The CDR3 DNA is TGTGCCAGCAGGCGTAGCGGCTTGTACGAGCAGTACTTC.

This clone was seen just once. The J gene is TRBJ2-2, the V gene TRBV18, with D perhaps TRBD1 (6 bases). Trimming left V 2 bases short and J 4 bases short, with 14 bases between. CDR3 length: 16 residues. Germline V gene sequence: CDR1 KGHSH, CDR2 LQKENI. CDR3 residues: CASSPVPATGTGELFF. CDR3 DNA sequence: TGTGCCAGCTCACCAGTTCCCGCGACAGGCACCGGGGAGCTGTTTTTT.

The chain has TRBV5-6 and TRBJ2-7; 8 bases line up with TRBD2. Losses at the gene ends were 2 bases for V and 5 bases for J; bases not matched to a gene: 12. CDR3 length equals 16 residues. Germline V gene data show CDR1 as SGHDT and CDR2 as YYEEEE. The CDR3 coding sequence is TGTGCCAGCAGCTTAGGGACGGGAGGGCCGCTCAACGAGCAGTACTTC. This codes for CASSLGTGGPLNEQYF. The full variable domain, in which reference TRBV5-6 and TRBJ2-7 provide the parts outside the CDR3, is DAGVTQSPTHLIKTRGQQVTLRCSPKSGHDTVSWYQQALGQGPQFIFQYYEEEERQRGNFPDRFSGHQFPNYSSELNVNALLLGDSALYLCASSLGTGGPLNEQYFGPGTRLTVT.

This chain connects TRBV7-9 to TRBJ2-5; 11 bases agree with TRBD2. The CDR3 covers 15 residues. In germline, CDR1 is SEHNR, CDR2 FQNEAQ (reference sequence). J was trimmed by 2 bases and V by 3 bases; bases with no gene match: 2. In DNA form, the CDR3 reads TGTGCCAGCAGCTTGTCTAGCGGGGGGCAAGAGACCCAGTACTTC. This sequence encodes CASSLSSGGQETQYF.

This chain joins TRBV2 and TRBJ2-7, with 7 positions matching TRBD2. CDR3 length: 12 residues. V lost 4 bases and J lost 3; bases outside the gene matches: 0. CDR1 is SNHLY, CDR2 FYNNEI, per germline. This chain's CDR3 is CASSGEGYEQYV. CDR3 bases: TGTGCCAGCAGTGGGGAGGGCTACGAGCAGTACGTC.

This chain joins TRBV27 and TRBJ1-3; D gene ambiguous. The CDR3 has 14 amino acids. Germline CDR1 reads MNHEY; CDR2 reads SMNVEV (reference sequence). Trimming took 5 bases from V and 4 from J, leaving 12 bases between them. CDR3 in amino acids: CASSSRAAGNTIYF. The DNA for the CDR3 is TGTGCCAGCAGTAGCCGTGCAGCGGGAAACACCATATATTTT.

The sample holds one count of this clone. The chain is built from TRBV5-6 and TRBJ1-4; D gene ambiguous. V was shortened by 1 base and J by 0 bases, with 4 bases between the two germline ends. The germline V gene encodes CDR1 SGHDT and CDR2 YYEEEE. CDR3 length equals 14 residues. This CDR3 reads CASSLTTTNEKLFF. CDR3 in DNA: TGTGCCAGCAGCTTGACAACAACTAATGAAAAACTGTTTTTT.

The CDR3 DNA is TGCGCCAGCAGCACCGGACAGGGGGCGGACTACGAGCAGTACTTC. Translated, it gives CASSTGQGADYEQYF. The chain employs TRBV5-1 and TRBJ2-7; 11 bases are shared with TRBD1. The V gene end was trimmed by 4 bases and the J gene end by 3 bases; junction bases not matched to a gene: 6. Germline V gene sequence: CDR1 SGHRS, CDR2 YFSETQ. There are 15 residues in the CDR3.

The chain employs TRBV18 and TRBJ2-3; 7 bases are shared with TRBD2. Germline V gives CDR1 KGHSH, CDR2 LQKENI. The CDR3 is 14 residues long. After removal of 4 bases from V and 2 bases from J, the junction contained 3 bases not matched to a gene. CDR3 residues: CASSRAGDTDTQYF. The CDR3 nucleotides read TGTGCCAGCTCACGGGCGGGGGACACAGATACGCAGTATTTT.

This clone was observed a few times. The gene calls are TRBV7-9 and TRBJ1-5; D is unresolved. This CDR3 has 13 amino acids. Trimming pared 3 bases from V and 3 bases from J, leaving 6 bases between. Germline CDR1 reads SEHNR; CDR2 reads FQNEAQ (reference sequence). The CDR3 here is CASSFEDNQPQHF. As DNA, the CDR3 is TGTGCCAGCAGCTTTGAGGACAATCAGCCCCAGCATTTT.

The chain couples TRBV5-6 to TRBJ2-1, with D perhaps matching TRBD2 (5 bases). V lost 0 bases and J lost 9, with 7 bases in between. Germline-derived CDR1 and CDR2 are SGHDT and YYEEEE. The CDR3 is made up of 12 amino acids. CDR3 in amino acids: CASSLGEGEQFF. The DNA for the CDR3 is TGTGCCAGCAGCTTGGGTGAGGGTGAGCAGTTCTTC.

The chain links TRBV23-1 to TRBJ2-3; 9 bases map to TRBD2. TRBV23-1 is classed as an ORF, of uncertain function. The CDR3 is made up of 19 amino acids. The V gene end was trimmed by 0 bases and the J gene end by 5 bases; junction bases not matched to a gene: 15. CDR3 in DNA: TGCGCCAGCAGTCAATCTGGGCTAGCGGGATGTTGGGAGAAAGATACGCAGTATTTT. It yields the protein CASSQSGLAGCWEKDTQYF.

Comment on this clone: This CDR3 is also generated by other DNA sequences in the sample. This chain connects TRBV19 to TRBJ2-3; D possibly corresponds to TRBD2 (6 bases). The germline gives CDR1 LNHDA, CDR2 SQIVND (reference sequence). The CDR3 sequence is 12 residues long. Trimming left V 7 bases short and J 1 base short, with 6 bases between. The CDR3 is CASTGGTDTQYF. Here the CDR3 DNA reads TGTGCCAGTACGGGGGGCACAGATACGCAGTATTTT.